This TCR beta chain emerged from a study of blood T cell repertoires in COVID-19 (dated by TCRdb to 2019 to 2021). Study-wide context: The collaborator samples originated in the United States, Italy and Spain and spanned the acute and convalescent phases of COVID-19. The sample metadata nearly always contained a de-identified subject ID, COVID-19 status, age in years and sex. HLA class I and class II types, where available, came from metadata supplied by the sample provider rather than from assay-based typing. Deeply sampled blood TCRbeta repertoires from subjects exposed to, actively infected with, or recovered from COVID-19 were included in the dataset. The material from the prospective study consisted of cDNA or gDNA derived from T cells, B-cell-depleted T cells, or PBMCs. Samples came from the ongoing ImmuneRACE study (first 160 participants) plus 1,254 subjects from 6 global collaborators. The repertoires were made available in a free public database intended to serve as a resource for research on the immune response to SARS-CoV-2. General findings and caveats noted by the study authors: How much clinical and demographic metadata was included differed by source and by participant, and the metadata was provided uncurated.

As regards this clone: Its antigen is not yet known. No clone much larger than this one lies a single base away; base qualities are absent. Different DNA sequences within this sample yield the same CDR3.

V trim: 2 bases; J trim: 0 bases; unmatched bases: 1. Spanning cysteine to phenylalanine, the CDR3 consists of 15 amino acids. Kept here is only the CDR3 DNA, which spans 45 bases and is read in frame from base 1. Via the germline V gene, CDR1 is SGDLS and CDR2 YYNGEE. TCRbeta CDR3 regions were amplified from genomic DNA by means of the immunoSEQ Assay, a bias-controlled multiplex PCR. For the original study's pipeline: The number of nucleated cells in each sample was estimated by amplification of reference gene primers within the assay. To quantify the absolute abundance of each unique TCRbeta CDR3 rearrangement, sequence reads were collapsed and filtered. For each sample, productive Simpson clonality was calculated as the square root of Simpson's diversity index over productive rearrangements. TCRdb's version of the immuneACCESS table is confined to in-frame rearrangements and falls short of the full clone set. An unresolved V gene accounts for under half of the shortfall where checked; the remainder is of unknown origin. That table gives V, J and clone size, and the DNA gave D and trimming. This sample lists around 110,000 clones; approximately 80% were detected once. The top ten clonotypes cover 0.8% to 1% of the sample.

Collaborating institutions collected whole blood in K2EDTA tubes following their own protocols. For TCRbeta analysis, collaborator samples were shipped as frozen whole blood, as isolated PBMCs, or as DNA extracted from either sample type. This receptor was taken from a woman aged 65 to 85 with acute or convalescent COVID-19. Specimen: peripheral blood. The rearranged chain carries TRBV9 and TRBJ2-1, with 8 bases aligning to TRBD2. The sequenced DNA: TGTGCCAGCAGCGTGGGGACTAGCTCCTACAATGAGCAGTTCTTC. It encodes CASSVGTSSYNEQFF.